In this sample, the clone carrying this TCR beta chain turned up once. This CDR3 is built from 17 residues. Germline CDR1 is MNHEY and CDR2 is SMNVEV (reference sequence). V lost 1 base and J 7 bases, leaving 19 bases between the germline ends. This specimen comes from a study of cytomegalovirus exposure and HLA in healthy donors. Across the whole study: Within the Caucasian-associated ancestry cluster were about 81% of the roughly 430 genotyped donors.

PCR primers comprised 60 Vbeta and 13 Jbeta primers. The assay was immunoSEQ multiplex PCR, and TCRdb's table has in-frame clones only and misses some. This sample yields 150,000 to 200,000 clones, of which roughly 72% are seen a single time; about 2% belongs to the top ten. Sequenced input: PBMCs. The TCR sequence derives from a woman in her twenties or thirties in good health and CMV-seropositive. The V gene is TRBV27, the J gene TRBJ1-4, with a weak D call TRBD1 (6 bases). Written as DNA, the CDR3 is TGTGCCAGCAGTTTATTTGGCGTTCAGGGGTTGGGTGAAAAACTGTTTTTT. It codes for CASSLFGVQGLGEKLFF.